These T cell receptor beta chains were read from a single sample in a study of T cell repertoires in aging, cancer and after chemotherapy. TCRdb itself ran the multiplex PCR reads through MiXCR, one entry per CDR3 protein. Found here are about 11,000 distinct CDR3 sequences, roughly 40% of them singletons; the top ten hold roughly 7.4%. Input material: blood. The receptors derive from a human donor in good health. CDR3s include the opening cysteine and the closing phenylalanine or tryptophan. The D gene is left open where the match is weak. Size values are once, few and many counts, or a class for expanded clones, and some rows have none.

D gene: NA
clone size: once
V gene: TRBV30
CDR3 length: 15
J gene: TRBJ2-3
CDR3 protein: CAWTRGERITDTQYF
CDR3 DNA: TGTGCCTGGACCCGTGGGGAAAGAATCACAGATACGCAGTATTTT

D gene: TRBD1
clone size: few
V gene: TRBV6-2/TRBV6-3
CDR3 length: 15
J gene: TRBJ1-6
CDR3 protein: CASSDPTGINSPLHF
CDR3 DNA: TGTGCCAGCAGCGACCCGACAGGGATCAATTCACCCCTCCACTTT

D gene: NA
clone size: NA
V gene: TRBV6-5
CDR3 length: 14
J gene: TRBJ1-5
CDR3 protein: CASSPWDSNQPQHF
CDR3 DNA: TGTGCCAGCAGTCCATGGGACAGCAATCAGCCCCAGCATTTT

D gene: NA
clone size: few
V gene: TRBV30
CDR3 length: 13
J gene: TRBJ1-1
CDR3 protein: CAWSVTGYTEAFF
CDR3 DNA: TGTGCCTGGAGTGTAACGGGGTACACTGAAGCTTTCTTT

D gene: NA
clone size: NA
V gene: TRBV29-1
CDR3 length: 15
J gene: TRBJ2-1
CDR3 protein: CSVGSPSRFYNEQFF
CDR3 DNA: TGCAGCGTTGGGTCCCCCTCGCGCTTCTACAATGAGCAGTTCTTC

D gene: NA
clone size: few
V gene: TRBV19
CDR3 length: 13
J gene: TRBJ2-3
CDR3 protein: CASRAGGTDTQYF
CDR3 DNA: TGTGCCAGTAGGGCCGGAGGCACAGATACGCAGTATTTT

D gene: NA
clone size: NA
V gene: TRBV20-1
CDR3 length: 14
J gene: TRBJ1-5
CDR3 protein: CSARTGDSNQPQHF
CDR3 DNA: TGCAGTGCTAGGACAGGTGATAGCAATCAGCCCCAGCATTTT

D gene: TRBD1
clone size: NA
V gene: TRBV6-6
CDR3 length: 14
J gene: TRBJ1-2
CDR3 protein: CASRDRSLAYGYTF
CDR3 DNA: TGTGCCAGCAGGGACAGGAGCCTAGCCTATGGCTACACCTTC

D gene: NA
clone size: NA
V gene: TRBV12-3/TRBV12-4
CDR3 length: 13
J gene: TRBJ1-1
CDR3 protein: CASSLGPRVGAFF
CDR3 DNA: TGTGCCAGCAGTTTAGGACCGCGGGTAGGAGCTTTCTTT

D gene: NA
clone size: few
V gene: TRBV27
CDR3 length: 14
J gene: TRBJ1-5
CDR3 protein: CASSYRGGDQPQHF
CDR3 DNA: TGTGCCAGCAGCTACCGGGGGGGGGACCAGCCCCAGCATTTT

D gene: NA
clone size: NA
V gene: TRBV20-1
CDR3 length: 11
J gene: TRBJ2-5
CDR3 protein: CSARGEETQYF
CDR3 DNA: TGCAGTGCTAGGGGAGAAGAGACCCAGTACTTC

D gene: NA
clone size: few
V gene: TRBV6-1
CDR3 length: 16
J gene: TRBJ2-5
CDR3 protein: CASRNRKRLEEETQYF
CDR3 DNA: TGTGCCAGCAGAAACCGAAAAAGATTGGAGGAAGAGACCCAGTACTTC

D gene: NA
clone size: NA
V gene: TRBV6-5
CDR3 length: 12
J gene: TRBJ2-2
CDR3 protein: CAVSGYTGELFF
CDR3 DNA: TGTGCCGTAAGCGGATACACCGGGGAGCTGTTTTTT

D gene: NA
clone size: few
V gene: TRBV12-3/TRBV12-4
CDR3 length: 15
J gene: TRBJ2-1
CDR3 protein: CASSPVGSSYNEQFF
CDR3 DNA: TGTGCCAGCAGCCCCGTCGGGAGCTCCTACAATGAGCAGTTCTTC

D gene: TRBD2
clone size: few
V gene: TRBV20-1
CDR3 length: 16
J gene: TRBJ2-7
CDR3 protein: CSARDLLAGGPYEQYF
CDR3 DNA: TGCAGTGCTAGAGATCTGCTAGCGGGAGGGCCGTACGAGCAGTACTTC

D gene: NA
clone size: NA
V gene: TRBV12-3/TRBV12-4
CDR3 length: 12
J gene: TRBJ2-2
CDR3 protein: CASSPSPGELFF
CDR3 DNA: TGTGCCAGCAGCCCCAGTCCCGGGGAGCTGTTTTTT

D gene: TRBD2
clone size: NA
V gene: TRBV27
CDR3 length: 13
J gene: TRBJ2-7
CDR3 protein: CASKGLAAYEQYF
CDR3 DNA: TGTGCCAGCAAAGGTCTAGCGGCCTACGAGCAGTACTTC

D gene: TRBD1
clone size: NA
V gene: TRBV6-1
CDR3 length: 15
J gene: TRBJ1-5
CDR3 protein: CASGDRGYSNQPQHF
CDR3 DNA: TGTGCCAGCGGAGACAGGGGTTATAGCAATCAGCCCCAGCATTTT

D gene: NA
clone size: NA
V gene: TRBV19
CDR3 length: 13
J gene: TRBJ1-3
CDR3 protein: CASSSLNGNTIYF
CDR3 DNA: TGTGCCAGTAGTTCCCTCAATGGAAACACCATATATTTT

D gene: NA
clone size: few
V gene: TRBV5-1
CDR3 length: 15
J gene: TRBJ1-1
CDR3 protein: CASSLAGTPDTEAFF
CDR3 DNA: TGCGCCAGCAGCTTGGCGGGCACACCGGACACTGAAGCTTTCTTT

D gene: NA
clone size: once
V gene: TRBV7-2
CDR3 length: 15
J gene: TRBJ2-3
CDR3 protein: CASSQDWGSTDTQCF
CDR3 DNA: TGCGCCAGCAGCCAAGATTGGGGTAGCACAGATACGCAGTGTTTT

D gene: NA
clone size: once
V gene: TRBV19
CDR3 length: 15
J gene: TRBJ2-7
CDR3 protein: CASSIYVGLGSEQYF
CDR3 DNA: TGTGCCAGTAGTATTTATGTAGGGTTGGGCTCGGAGCAGTACTTC

D gene: NA
clone size: NA
V gene: TRBV20-1
CDR3 length: 12
J gene: TRBJ2-5
CDR3 protein: CSVSGPQETQYF
CDR3 DNA: TGCAGTGTTAGCGGACCGCAAGAGACCCAGTACTTC

D gene: NA
clone size: few
V gene: TRBV12-3/TRBV12-4
CDR3 length: 16
J gene: TRBJ1-2
CDR3 protein: CASSFMSQGPNYGYTF
CDR3 DNA: TGTGCCAGCAGTTTCATGAGCCAGGGGCCGAACTATGGCTACACCTTC

D gene: NA
clone size: NA
V gene: TRBV7-9
CDR3 length: 16
J gene: TRBJ1-3
CDR3 protein: CASSPQGADRGNTIYF
CDR3 DNA: TGTGCCAGCAGCCCCCAGGGCGCGGACCGAGGAAACACCATATATTTT

D gene: NA
clone size: few
V gene: TRBV30
CDR3 length: 18
J gene: TRBJ2-4
CDR3 protein: CAWSVFSPPEGVENIQYF
CDR3 DNA: TGTGCCTGGAGTGTTTTTTCCCCTCCCGAGGGGGTTGAAAACATTCAGTACTTC

D gene: TRBD1
clone size: NA
V gene: TRBV28
CDR3 length: 18
J gene: TRBJ2-1
CDR3 protein: CASSPEQGVAFSYNEQFF
CDR3 DNA: TGTGCCAGCAGTCCCGAACAGGGGGTGGCCTTCTCCTACAATGAGCAGTTCTTC

D gene: NA
clone size: few
V gene: TRBV5-1
CDR3 length: 14
J gene: TRBJ2-3
CDR3 protein: CASSQGLDADTQYF
CDR3 DNA: TGCGCCAGCAGCCAAGGACTTGATGCAGATACGCAGTATTTT

D gene: NA
clone size: few
V gene: TRBV6-5
CDR3 length: 13
J gene: TRBJ2-7
CDR3 protein: CASSLSSGGEQYF
CDR3 DNA: TGTGCCAGCAGCTTGTCGAGTGGGGGCGAGCAGTACTTC